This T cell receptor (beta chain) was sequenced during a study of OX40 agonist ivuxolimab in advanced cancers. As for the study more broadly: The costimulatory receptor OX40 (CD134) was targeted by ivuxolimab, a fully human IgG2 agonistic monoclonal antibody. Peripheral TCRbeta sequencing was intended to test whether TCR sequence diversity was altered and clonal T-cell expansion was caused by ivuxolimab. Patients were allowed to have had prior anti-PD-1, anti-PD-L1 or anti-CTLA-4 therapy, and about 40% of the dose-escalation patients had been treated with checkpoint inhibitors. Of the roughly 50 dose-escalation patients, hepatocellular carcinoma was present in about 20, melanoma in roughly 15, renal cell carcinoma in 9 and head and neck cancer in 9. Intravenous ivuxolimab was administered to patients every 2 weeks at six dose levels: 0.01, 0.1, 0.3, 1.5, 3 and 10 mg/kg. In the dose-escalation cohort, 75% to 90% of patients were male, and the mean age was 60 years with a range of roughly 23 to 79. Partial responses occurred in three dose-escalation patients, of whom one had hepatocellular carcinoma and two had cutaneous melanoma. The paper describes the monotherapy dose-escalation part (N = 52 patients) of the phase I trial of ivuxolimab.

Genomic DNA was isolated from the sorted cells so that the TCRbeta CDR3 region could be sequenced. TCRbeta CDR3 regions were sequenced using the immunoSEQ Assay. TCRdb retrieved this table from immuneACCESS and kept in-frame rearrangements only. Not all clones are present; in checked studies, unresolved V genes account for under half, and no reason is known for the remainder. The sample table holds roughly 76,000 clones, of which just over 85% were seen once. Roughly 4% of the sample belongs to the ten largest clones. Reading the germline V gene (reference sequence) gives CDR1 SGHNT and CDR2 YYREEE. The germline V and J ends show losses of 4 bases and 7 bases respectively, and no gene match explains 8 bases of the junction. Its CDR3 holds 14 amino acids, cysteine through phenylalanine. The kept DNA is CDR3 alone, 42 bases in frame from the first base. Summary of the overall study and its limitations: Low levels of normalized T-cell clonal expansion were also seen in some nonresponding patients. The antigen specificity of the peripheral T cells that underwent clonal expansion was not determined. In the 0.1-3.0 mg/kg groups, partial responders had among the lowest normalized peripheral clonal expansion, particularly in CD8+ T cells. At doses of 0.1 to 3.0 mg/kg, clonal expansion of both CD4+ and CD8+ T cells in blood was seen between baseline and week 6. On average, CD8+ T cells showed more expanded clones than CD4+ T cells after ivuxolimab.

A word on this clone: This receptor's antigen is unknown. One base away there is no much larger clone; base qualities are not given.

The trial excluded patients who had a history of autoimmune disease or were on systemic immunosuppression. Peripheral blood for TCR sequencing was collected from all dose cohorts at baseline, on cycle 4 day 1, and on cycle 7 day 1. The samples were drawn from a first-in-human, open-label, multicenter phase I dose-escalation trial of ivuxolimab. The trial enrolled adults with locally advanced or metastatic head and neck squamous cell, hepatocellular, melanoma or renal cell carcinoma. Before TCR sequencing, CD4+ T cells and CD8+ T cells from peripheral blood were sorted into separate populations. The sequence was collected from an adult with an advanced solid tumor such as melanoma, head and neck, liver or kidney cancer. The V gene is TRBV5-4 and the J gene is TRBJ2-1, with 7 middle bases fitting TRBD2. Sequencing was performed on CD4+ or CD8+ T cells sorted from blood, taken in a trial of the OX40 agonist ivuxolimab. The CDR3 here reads CASSNGRTVNEQFF. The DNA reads TGTGCCAGCAGCAACGGGAGGACCGTGAATGAGCAGTTCTTC.